This T cell receptor (beta chain) was sequenced during a study of T cells in Graves' hyperthyroidism and ophthalmopathy. Notes on the study in general: Median prediction lead before ophthalmopathy onset was roughly 6 months with the model.

Criteria for exclusion of patients were uncontrolled infection, other autoimmune disease, pregnancy or lactation. The authors took PBMCs from 10 ml fresh peripheral blood. This clonotype was counted many times. What it binds is unknown. Regions amplified from RNA transcripts were the TCR beta CDR3 regions. The primer set for the first-round RT-PCR of the TCR CDR3 was HTBI. TCRdb processed the multiplex PCR reads anew with MiXCR; each CDR3 protein has one entry. The profile shows 370,000 or so distinct CDR3 sequences, 15% to 19% of them singletons. The TCR was taken from a woman aged 18-30 years with Graves' hyperthyroidism that later progressed to Graves' ophthalmopathy. The sequencing sample was made of blood.

CDR3 amino acids: CASPTGGRNEQFF. CDR3 coding DNA: TGTGCCAGCCCTACAGGGGGCCGAAATGAGCAGTTCTTC. The chain uses TRBV28 and TRBJ2-1; 9 bases match TRBD1. The CDR3 totals 13 residues. CDR1 and CDR2 (germline): MDHEN, SYDVKM. V was pared by 8 bases and J by 7 bases, with 6 bases of the junction left unmatched.